These 20 T cell receptor beta chains share one sample of origin, sequenced in a study of chemoradiotherapy in HPV16-positive cancers. Profiling relied on immunoSEQ multiplex PCR, and the TCRdb table lists in-frame clones only, not all of them. Here the sample spans roughly 13,000 clones, roughly 70% being singletons. The material was obtained from a patient who underwent chemoradiotherapy. The receptors shown here come from a human donor with HPV-associated anogenital cancer.

In its sample, this clone was seen a few times. The chain links TRBV28 to TRBJ1-3; D remains ambiguous. The germline V gene has CDR1 MDHEN and CDR2 SYDVKM. Trimming took off 2 bases at V and 4 bases at J, with 12 bases between the two ends. The CDR3 length is 15 residues. The CDR3: CASSLSSGPGNTIYF. Here the CDR3 DNA reads TGTGCCAGCAGTTTAAGCAGTGGACCGGGAAACACCATATATTTT.

The V call is TRBV5-4, the J call TRBJ2-5; the match to TRBD2 covers 11 bases. The V gene's germline CDR1 is SGHNT and CDR2 YYREEE (reference sequence). The J segment lost 5 bases and the V segment lost 1 base, leaving 13 bases of the junction unmatched. There are 18 residues in the CDR3. The CDR3 sequence: CASSLSVASGGPGETQYF. The CDR3 DNA reads TGTGCCAGCAGCTTGTCTGTGGCTAGCGGGGGGCCGGGGGAGACCCAGTACTTC.

V is TRBV4-3 and J is TRBJ2-7; the match to TRBD2 covers 7 bases. This CDR3 spans 15 amino acids. Germline assignment: CDR1 LGHNA and CDR2 YSLEER. After removal of 0 bases from V and 0 bases from J, the junction contained 2 bases not matched to a gene. CDR3 in DNA: TGCGCCAGCAGCCAAGATTTAGCGGGCTCCTACGAGCAGTACTTC. It yields the protein CASSQDLAGSYEQYF.

The gene calls are TRBV5-1 and TRBJ1-1, with D maybe TRBD1 (5 bases). The CDR3 has 15 amino acids. Germline CDR1 reads SGHRS; CDR2 reads YFSETQ. Trimming took 0 bases from V and 6 from J, leaving 15 bases between them. CDR3 DNA: TGCGCCAGCAGCTTGGCCGGGGGATCAATCGCTGAAGCTTTCTTT. This codes for CASSLAGGSIAEAFF.

This sequence joins TRBV5-6 and TRBJ2-3; 10 nucleotides line up with TRBD1. Germline V gene data show CDR1 as SGHDT and CDR2 as YYEEEE. This CDR3 has 15 residues. V shed 5 bases, J shed 8 bases, and the junction held 11 bases outside the gene matches. CDR3 DNA: TGTGCCAGCAGTCCTGACAGGGGGCAGATGGGTACGCAGTATTTT. Translating gives CASSPDRGQMGTQYF. Drawing the rest from reference TRBV5-6 and TRBJ2-3, the complete variable domain is DAGVTQSPTHLIKTRGQQVTLRCSPKSGHDTVSWYQQALGQGPQFIFQYYEEEERQRGNFPDRFSGHQFPNYSSELNVNALLLGDSALYLCASSPDRGQMGTQYFGPGTRLTVL.

The chain couples TRBV6-1 to TRBJ1-6; D is unresolved. V lost 10 bases to trimming and J lost 0 bases, with 7 bases between them. This CDR3 comprises 13 residues. The germline gives CDR1 MNHNS, CDR2 SASEGT. The CDR3 bases are TGTGCCACCTTGAGCTCCTATAATTCACCCCTCCACTTT. This sequence encodes CATLSSYNSPLHF.

This clone was observed a single time. The CDR3 DNA reads TGTGCCAGCAGAATCGACAGAGCTTCTACGGAGCAGTACTTC. Translation: CASRIDRASTEQYF. This chain joins TRBV5-6 and TRBJ2-7, with D perhaps TRBD1 (5 bases). CDR1 is SGHDT and CDR2 is YYEEEE in the germline V gene. V was shortened by 5 bases and J by 7 bases, with 19 bases between the two germline ends. This CDR3 spans 14 amino acids.

The chain combines TRBV15 with TRBJ1-6, with TRBD1 as a possible D gene (6 bases). Germline CDR1 LNHNV, CDR2 YYDKDF (reference sequence). The CDR3 is 16 residues long. Trimming took 6 bases from V and 7 from J, leaving 19 bases between them. The CDR3, as DNA: TGTGCCACCAGTCTAGGGGGTCTCGGGGGGAATTCACCCCTCCACTTT. It is translated as CATSLGGLGGNSPLHF.

The CDR3 reads CASSLDNSPLHF. CDR3 sequence (DNA): TGTGCCAGCAGCTTGGATAATTCACCCCTCCACTTT. The V gene is TRBV7-9, the J gene TRBJ1-6; D is uncertain. Trimming left V 3 bases short and J 5 bases short, with 2 bases between. The germline gives CDR1 SEHNR, CDR2 FQNEAQ (reference sequence). The CDR3 sequence is 12 residues long.

There are a few counts of this clone. The genes are TRBV2 and TRBJ1-5; D might be TRBD1 (6 bases). The length of the CDR3 is 15 residues. V lost 9 bases and J lost 4, with 19 bases in between. Germline values: CDR1 SNHLY, CDR2 FYNNEI. The CDR3 coding sequence is TGTGCCAGTACTACCACCGGGACACCTAATCAGCCCCAGCATTTT. Protein product: CASTTTGTPNQPQHF.

The chain joins TRBV10-3 to TRBJ1-2, with D hard to call. This CDR3 region has 14 residues. Trimming removed 3 bases from V and 6 bases from J, with 14 bases in between. In germline, CDR1 is ENHRY, CDR2 SYGVKD. The DNA of the CDR3 is TGTGCCATCAGTGATGGTCTAGCAGCTCATGGCTACACCTTC. As protein: CAISDGLAAHGYTF.

This chain connects TRBV7-9 to TRBJ2-3; D gene ambiguous. In germline, CDR1 is SEHNR, CDR2 FQNEAQ (reference sequence). Trimming left V 2 bases short and J 4 bases short, with 4 bases between. This CDR3 is 12 amino acids long. Here the CDR3 DNA reads TGTGCCAGCAGCTTAAGTTCAGATACGCAGTATTTT. Translating it yields CASSLSSDTQYF. The full variable domain, with the rest looked up from reference TRBV7-9 and TRBJ2-3, is DTGVSQNPRHKITKRGQNVTFRCDPISEHNRLYWYRQTLGQGPEFLTYFQNEAQLEKSRLLSDRFSAERPKGSFSTLEIQRTEQGDSAMYLCASSLSSDTQYFGPGTRLTVL.

In its sample, this clone was seen a few times. The chain employs TRBV9 and TRBJ2-2; a weak D match, TRBD1 (6 bases). Trimming removed 3 bases at V and 4 bases at J, with 13 bases between. Per the germline V gene, CDR1 is SGDLS and CDR2 is YYNGEE. The CDR3 is made up of 15 amino acids. DNA of the CDR3: TGTGCCAGCAGCGCTGGCACAGGGTTCACCGGGGAGCTGTTTTTT. This encodes CASSAGTGFTGELFF.

This clone has a handful of counts. The J gene is TRBJ2-3, the V gene TRBV6-6, with TRBD2 matching over 8 bases. There are 16 residues in the CDR3. The junction had 3 bases not matched to a gene; V was cut back by 0 bases and J by 1 base. Germline V gives CDR1 MNHNY, CDR2 SVGAGI (reference sequence). This CDR3 is CASSYSATSGTDTQYF. For the CDR3, the DNA is TGTGCCAGCAGTTACTCAGCGACTAGCGGCACAGATACGCAGTATTTT.

The rearrangement links TRBV6-5 to TRBJ1-5, with a tentative D call TRBD1 (6 bases). V was cut by 3 bases and J by 8 bases, with 11 bases left in between. Looked up from germline, CDR1 is MNHEY and CDR2 is SVGAGI. The CDR3 has 13 residues. The CDR3 reads CASSYTGLEPQHF. The CDR3, as DNA: TGTGCCAGCAGTTATACAGGGTTGGAGCCCCAGCATTTT.

This rearrangement joins TRBV23-1 to TRBJ1-6, with no clear D. TRBV23-1 belongs to the ORF category, with a function that is uncertain. V was cut by 6 bases and J by 7 bases, with 13 bases left in between. CDR3 size: 14 residues. The CDR3 reads CASRGKMSNSPLHF. The CDR3 DNA is TGCGCCAGCAGGGGTAAAATGTCCAATTCACCCCTCCACTTT.

V and J are TRBV27 and TRBJ2-5, with D possibly being TRBD1 (5 bases). Trimming left V 1 base short and J 1 base short, with 7 bases between. The CDR3 runs 14 residues. Per the germline V gene, CDR1 is MNHEY and CDR2 is SMNVEV (reference sequence). CDR3: CASSLLTAQETQYF. The CDR3 DNA reads as TGTGCCAGCAGTTTATTGACAGCCCAAGAGACCCAGTACTTC.

This clone has more than one count but fewer than ten. The chain carries TRBV2 and TRBJ1-1; D gene ambiguous. The CDR3 is 14 residues long. Trimming left V 0 bases short and J 6 bases short, with 11 bases between. Germline lookup yields CDR1 SNHLY and CDR2 FYNNEI. CDR3 in DNA: TGTGCCAGCAGTGAAGCTGATAGGTTCTCTGAAGCTTTCTTT. This gives the protein CASSEADRFSEAFF.

This chain links TRBV19 with TRBJ1-5, with 7 nucleotides matching TRBD1. There are 15 residues in the CDR3. The J segment lost 0 bases and the V segment lost 6 bases, leaving 5 bases of the junction unmatched. Germline V gene data show CDR1 as LNHDA and CDR2 as SQIVND (reference sequence). CDR3 in DNA: TGTGCCAGTAGGATAACAGGGGATAGCAATCAGCCCCAGCATTTT. Amino acid sequence: CASRITGDSNQPQHF.

Comments on this clone: Other DNA sequences in this sample translate to the same CDR3. This chain uses TRBV5-1 with TRBJ2-5; no reliable D call. Trimming stripped 0 bases from V and 1 base from J, with 10 bases between. CDR1 and CDR2 from the germline V gene are SGHRS and YFSETQ. This CDR3 contains 15 residues. The CDR3 loop is CASSLVGQAQETQYF. As DNA, the CDR3 is TGCGCCAGCAGCTTGGTGGGCCAGGCCCAAGAGACCCAGTACTTC.